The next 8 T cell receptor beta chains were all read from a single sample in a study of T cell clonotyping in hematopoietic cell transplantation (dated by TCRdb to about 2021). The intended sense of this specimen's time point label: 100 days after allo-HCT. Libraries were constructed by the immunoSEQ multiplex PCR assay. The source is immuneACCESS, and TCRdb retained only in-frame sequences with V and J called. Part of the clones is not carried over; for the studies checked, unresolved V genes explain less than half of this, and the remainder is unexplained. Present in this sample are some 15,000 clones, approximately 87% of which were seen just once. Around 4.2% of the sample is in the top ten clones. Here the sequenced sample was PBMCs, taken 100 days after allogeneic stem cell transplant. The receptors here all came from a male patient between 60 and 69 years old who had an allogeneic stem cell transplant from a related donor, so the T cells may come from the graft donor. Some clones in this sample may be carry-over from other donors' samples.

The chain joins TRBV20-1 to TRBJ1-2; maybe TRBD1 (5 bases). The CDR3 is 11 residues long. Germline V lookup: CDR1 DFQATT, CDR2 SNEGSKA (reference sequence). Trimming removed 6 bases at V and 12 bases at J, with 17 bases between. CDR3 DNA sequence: TGCAGTGCAGGGGCATGGTATGAGGACACCTTC. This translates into CSAGAWYEDTF.

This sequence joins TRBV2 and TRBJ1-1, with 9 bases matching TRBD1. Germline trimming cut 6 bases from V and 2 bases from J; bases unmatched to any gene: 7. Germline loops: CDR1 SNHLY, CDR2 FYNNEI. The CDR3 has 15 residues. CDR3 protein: CASRARQGGNTEAFF. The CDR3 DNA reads TGTGCCAGCAGGGCGAGACAGGGGGGCAACACTGAAGCTTTCTTT.

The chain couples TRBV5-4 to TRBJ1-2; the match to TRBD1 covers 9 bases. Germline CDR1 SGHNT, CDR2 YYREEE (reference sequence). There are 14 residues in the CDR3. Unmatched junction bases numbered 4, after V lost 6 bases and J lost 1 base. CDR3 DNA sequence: TGTGCCAGCACCCGACAGGGGGATAACTATGGCTACACCTTC. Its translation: CASTRQGDNYGYTF.

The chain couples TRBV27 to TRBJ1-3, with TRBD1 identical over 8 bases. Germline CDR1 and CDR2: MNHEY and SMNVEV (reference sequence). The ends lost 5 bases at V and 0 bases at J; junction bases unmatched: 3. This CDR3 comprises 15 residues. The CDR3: CASSRTGYSGNTIYF. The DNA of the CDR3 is TGTGCCAGCAGTCGGACAGGGTACTCTGGAAACACCATATATTTT.

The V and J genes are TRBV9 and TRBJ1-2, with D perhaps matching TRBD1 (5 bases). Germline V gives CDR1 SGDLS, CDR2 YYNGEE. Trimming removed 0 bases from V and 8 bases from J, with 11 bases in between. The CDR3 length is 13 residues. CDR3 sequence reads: CASSVGRVGGYTF. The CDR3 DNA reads TGTGCCAGCAGCGTAGGCAGGGTGGGCGGCTACACCTTC.

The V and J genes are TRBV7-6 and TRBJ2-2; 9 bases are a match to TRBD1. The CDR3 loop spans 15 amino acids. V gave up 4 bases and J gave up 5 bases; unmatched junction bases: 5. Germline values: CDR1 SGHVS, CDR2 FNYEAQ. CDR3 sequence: CASSSGTGRTGELFF. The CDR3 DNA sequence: TGTGCCAGCAGCTCTGGGACAGGGCGGACCGGGGAGCTGTTTTTT.

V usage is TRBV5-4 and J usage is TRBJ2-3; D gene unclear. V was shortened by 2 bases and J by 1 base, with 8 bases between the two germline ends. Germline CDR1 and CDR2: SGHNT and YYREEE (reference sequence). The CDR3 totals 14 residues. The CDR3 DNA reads TGTGCCAGCAGCTTATCTTTTCGCACAGATACGCAGTATTTT. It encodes CASSLSFRTDTQYF.

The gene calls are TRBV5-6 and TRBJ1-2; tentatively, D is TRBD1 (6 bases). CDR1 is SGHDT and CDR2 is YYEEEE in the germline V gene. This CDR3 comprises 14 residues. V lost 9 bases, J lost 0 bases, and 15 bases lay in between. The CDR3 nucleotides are TGTGCCAACACCGAGGACAGCCCTAACTATGGCTACACCTTC. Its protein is CANTEDSPNYGYTF. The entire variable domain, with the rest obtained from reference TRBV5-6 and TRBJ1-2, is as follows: DAGVTQSPTHLIKTRGQQVTLRCSPKSGHDTVSWYQQALGQGPQFIFQYYEEEERQRGNFPDRFSGHQFPNYSSELNVNALLLGDSALYLCANTEDSPNYGYTFGSGTRLTVV.